Sequencing of this TCR beta chain was carried out in a study of T cell responses to AZD1222 COVID-19 vaccine. Whole-study findings and limits: The donors showed a predominance of white British ancestry and of females, with possible underestimation of clonal diversity.

This table comes from immunoSEQ multiplex PCR, and its TCRdb copy is limited to in-frame clones, with some not included. The profile shows some 140,000 clones, about nine tenths of them singletons. This CDR3 is 17 amino acids long. Germline CDR1 is MNHNS and CDR2 is SASEGT. Trimming took 4 bases from V and 6 from J, leaving 24 bases between them. Comment on this clone: Its antigen is as yet unknown.

The sample here was peripheral blood, taken on day 0 of MenACWY control vaccination. This receptor was obtained from an adult in good health. The J gene is TRBJ1-1, the V gene TRBV6-1; weak D call: TRBD1 (6 bases). CDR3 in amino acids: CASSGRTVRPLLAEAFF. CDR3 DNA sequence: TGTGCCAGCAGTGGGCGGACAGTCCGACCCCTTCTAGCTGAAGCTTTCTTT.